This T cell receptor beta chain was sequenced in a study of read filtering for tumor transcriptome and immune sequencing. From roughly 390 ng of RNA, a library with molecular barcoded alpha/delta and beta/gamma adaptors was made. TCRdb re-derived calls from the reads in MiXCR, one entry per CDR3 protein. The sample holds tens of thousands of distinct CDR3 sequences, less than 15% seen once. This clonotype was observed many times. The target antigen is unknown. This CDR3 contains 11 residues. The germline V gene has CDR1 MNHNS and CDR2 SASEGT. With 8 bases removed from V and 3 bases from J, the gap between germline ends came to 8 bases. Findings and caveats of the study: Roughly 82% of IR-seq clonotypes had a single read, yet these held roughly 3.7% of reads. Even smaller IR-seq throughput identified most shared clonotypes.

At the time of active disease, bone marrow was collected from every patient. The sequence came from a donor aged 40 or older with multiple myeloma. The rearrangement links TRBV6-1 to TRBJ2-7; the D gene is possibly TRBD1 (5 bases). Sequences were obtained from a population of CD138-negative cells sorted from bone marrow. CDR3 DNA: TGTGCCAGCGTAGGACACTACGAGCAGTACTTC. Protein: CASVGHYEQYF.